This passage covers 12 T cell receptor beta chains from one sample sequenced in a study of blood T cells in healthy people across ages. A second PCR, run for roughly 7 to 12 cycles, used a sample-barcoded 5' primer plus a J-beta primer mix. TCRdb passed the 5' RACE reads through MiXCR, listing each CDR3 protein once. The sample consists of about a million distinct CDR3 sequences, roughly 51% of them appearing once. Sample: blood. The origin of the receptors is a woman aged 60-75 years in good health.

V gene TRBV29-1 combines with J gene TRBJ2-7; perhaps TRBD2 as D (5 bases). The CDR3 covers 15 residues. Trimming removed 1 base at V and 3 bases at J, with 16 bases between. The germline gives CDR1 SQVTM, CDR2 ANQGSEA. CDR3 loop: CSVEGPNGKYYEQYF. The CDR3 DNA follows: TGCAGCGTTGAAGGGCCTAACGGGAAGTACTACGAGCAGTACTTC.

This clonotype was counted once. The rearrangement links TRBV5-4 to TRBJ1-2, with D tentatively TRBD1 (5 bases). Trimming removed 0 bases at V and 7 bases at J, with 13 bases between. Germline-derived CDR1 and CDR2 are SGHNT and YYREEE (reference sequence). This CDR3 contains 14 residues. CDR3 sequence: CASSLVAGRFGYTF. CDR3 bases: TGTGCCAGCAGCTTGGTGGCAGGGAGATTTGGCTACACCTTC.

This clonotype occurred a few times. V gene TRBV3-1 combines with J gene TRBJ2-5, with D possibly matching TRBD2 (6 bases). Trimming left V 4 bases short and J 4 bases short, with 13 bases between. Germline V lookup: CDR1 LGHDT, CDR2 YNNKEL (reference sequence). The CDR3 totals 14 residues. The CDR3 nucleotides are TGTGCCAGCAGCCCGACCGGGACTGGAGAGACCCAGTACTTC. It is translated as CASSPTGTGETQYF.

The chain links TRBV6-5 to TRBJ1-5, with 8 bases identical to TRBD1. The CDR3 covers 15 residues. V shed 6 bases, J shed 0 bases, and the junction held 4 bases outside the gene matches. Germline CDR1 MNHEY, CDR2 SVGAGI. The CDR3 coding sequence is TGTGCCAGCAGATTGACAGGGGATAGCAATCAGCCCCAGCATTTT. Translation: CASRLTGDSNQPQHF.

The chain is built from TRBV7-9 and TRBJ2-3; possible D gene TRBD1, 5 bases. V gave up 0 bases and J gave up 4 bases, with 14 bases separating them. The CDR3 contains 16 residues. The germline CDR1 and CDR2 sequences are SEHNR and FQNEAQ (reference sequence). Written as DNA, the CDR3 is TGTGCCAGCAGCTTAGCGGCGGCAGGGTATCCAGATACGCAGTATTTT. It codes for CASSLAAAGYPDTQYF.

V gene TRBV3-1 combines with J gene TRBJ2-1; TRBD2 matches 8 bases. The DNA end is more similar to TRBJ2-7, so the J call may be wrong. CDR1 is LGHDT, CDR2 YNNKEL, per germline (reference sequence). The CDR3 runs to 15 residues. In DNA form, the CDR3 reads TGTGCCAGCAGCCAAGATTCGGGAGGGTACAATGAGCAGTACTTC. It encodes CASSQDSGGYNEQYF.

This clonotype has just a few counts. The CDR3 here is CASRPRTGPGEQYF. The CDR3 coding sequence is TGTGCCAGCAGGCCCCGGACAGGCCCGGGAGAGCAGTACTTC. The chain links TRBV6-5 to TRBJ2-5; D is perhaps TRBD1 (7 bases). Germline CDR1 reads MNHEY; CDR2 reads SVGAGI. The CDR3 is 14 residues long. Trimming removed 6 bases at V and 11 bases at J, with 22 bases between.

This clonotype has a count of ten or more. This chain uses TRBV16 with TRBJ1-2; weak D call: TRBD1 (6 bases). Germline V gives CDR1 KGHSY, CDR2 FQNENV. Between the trimmed V and J ends, which lost 2 bases and 4 bases, there was a span of 8 bases. The CDR3 runs to 13 residues. CDR3 sequence reads: CASSQATGYGYTF. As DNA, the CDR3 is TGTGCCAGCAGCCAAGCGACAGGCTATGGCTACACCTTC.

The chain recombines TRBV28 with TRBJ2-7; 8 positions agree with TRBD2. The CDR3 is 16 residues long. V was clipped by 6 bases and J by 3 bases; unmatched bases: 13. Germline V gives CDR1 MDHEN, CDR2 SYDVKM. The CDR3 protein is CASSPSGAGGYYEQYF. As DNA, the CDR3 is TGTGCCAGCAGCCCATCCGGGGCGGGAGGCTACTACGAGCAGTACTTC.

This chain uses TRBV5-1 with TRBJ2-1; 12 bases are a match to TRBD2. The J call is doubtful: the DNA matches TRBJ2-7 better. This CDR3 is 19 amino acids long. Germline values: CDR1 SGHRS, CDR2 YFSETQ. CDR3 protein: CASSLGLAGFLSSYNGQYF. As DNA, the CDR3 is TGCGCCAGCAGCTTAGGACTAGCGGGATTCTTGAGCTCCTACAATGGGCAGTACTTC.

The table lists this clonotype with a few counts. The chain uses TRBV29-1 and TRBJ2-7; D may be TRBD2 (5 bases). The CDR3 extends over 11 amino acids. CDR1 and CDR2 from the germline V gene are SQVTM and ANQGSEA. V dropped 8 bases and J dropped 7 bases, with 15 bases sitting between them. This CDR3 reads CSPLVSGEQYF. For the CDR3, the DNA is TGCAGCCCCCTAGTATCGGGGGAGCAGTACTTC.

This chain connects TRBV6-5 to TRBJ2-3; 11 bases line up with TRBD1. Germline CDR1 reads MNHEY; CDR2 reads SVGAGI. This CDR3 comprises 15 residues. V lost 11 bases and J lost 2; bases outside the gene matches: 9. The CDR3 loop is CAGTPDRGHTDTQYF. For the CDR3, the DNA is TGTGCCGGCACACCGGACAGGGGGCACACAGATACGCAGTATTTT.